The subject of this entry is one TCR beta chain. The CDR3 contains 15 residues. Germline V gene data show CDR1 as WNHNN and CDR2 as SYGVQD (reference sequence). V was pared by 2 bases and J by 3 bases, with 12 bases between. The data are from a study of blood T cell repertoires in COVID-19. Background on the study: The study drew acute and convalescent COVID-19 samples from the United States, Italy and Spain. T cells, B-cell-depleted T cells, or PBMCs supplied cDNA or gDNA.

As handled by the study authors: Amplified reference gene primers provided the basis for estimating nucleated cell counts. Libraries were prepared by immunoSEQ multiplex PCR; TCRdb keeps only in-frame clonotypes and omits some of them. D and trimming were read from the DNA, whereas the V and J calls and clone size are those reported in that table. This table holds 150,000 or so clones, more than 70% found once. The sample taken for sequencing was peripheral blood. The receptor's source is a human donor in a cohort sampled during active COVID-19. The V and J genes are TRBV10-1 and TRBJ2-3; possibly TRBD1 for D (7 bases). The CDR3 is CASSETGEATDTQYF. Written as DNA, the CDR3 is TGCGCCAGCAGTGAGACAGGGGAGGCTACAGATACGCAGTATTTT.